What follows are 29 T cell receptor beta chains derived from one specimen sequenced in a study of molecular identifiers for immune sequencing clone quantification. MiXCR, applied by TCRdb to the PCR reads, yields one record per CDR3 protein. The sample gives hundreds of thousands of distinct CDR3 sequences, around 21% of which show up once; about 0.81% is in the top ten. The sequenced sample was naive CD8+ T cells from blood, with Jurkat cell RNA spiked in. Described subset: FACS-sorted CD8+CD4-CCR7+CD45RA+ naive T cells. All receptors come from a human donor in good health. Some libraries in this study had Jurkat cell RNA spiked in.

Only a few counts were recorded for this clonotype. The chain links TRBV4-3 to TRBJ1-1, with no clear D. Per germline, CDR1 LGHNA and CDR2 YSLEER. The V gene lost 0 bases and the J gene lost 3 bases, with 8 bases spanning the gap. The CDR3 is 14 amino acids. The chain's CDR3 is CASSQDWQYTEAFF. CDR3 DNA sequence: TGCGCCAGCAGCCAAGATTGGCAGTACACTGAAGCTTTCTTT.

Concerning this clonotype itself: It may be a read error: a sequence one base away is much more abundant. The rearrangement links TRBV2 to TRBJ2-2; perhaps TRBD2 as D (6 bases). The CDR3 loop spans 13 amino acids. Germline values: CDR1 SNHLY, CDR2 FYNNEI. CDR3 nucleotides: TGTGCCAGCAGTTACACGGTCACCGGGGGGCTGTTTTTT. Translating gives CASSYTVTGGLFF.

For this clonotype: Given a much more abundant clone one base away, this may be a read error. The chain employs TRBV28 and TRBJ2-7; the D call may be TRBD1 or TRBD2 (5 bases each). V gave up 2 bases and J gave up 6 bases, with 20 bases separating them. The CDR3 covers 16 residues. Germline lookup yields CDR1 MDHEN and CDR2 SYDVKM. This chain's CDR3 is CASSLEPTGTQCEQYF. The CDR3 DNA is TGTGCCAGCAGTTTAGAGCCGACCGGGACCCAGTGCGAGCAGTACTTC.

This clonotype showed up many times. The gene calls are TRBV7-3 and TRBJ2-1, with D possibly matching TRBD1 (6 bases). The CDR3 is 17 amino acids. Looked up from germline, CDR1 is SGHTA and CDR2 is FQGTGA. V was cut by 2 bases and J by 0 bases, with 14 bases left in between. The CDR3 DNA follows: TGTGCCAGCAGCTTAGAGGCAGGGGACCCCTCCTACAATGAGCAGTTCTTC. Amino acids: CASSLEAGDPSYNEQFF.

This clonotype has only a few counts. The chain has TRBV27 and TRBJ2-3, with 12 bases matching TRBD2. The V gene's germline CDR1 is MNHEY and CDR2 SMNVEV (reference sequence). The length of the CDR3 is 15 residues. Trimming removed 6 bases from V and 6 bases from J; junction bases left unmatched: 7. The CDR3 bases are TGTGCCAGCAGCCCGGGACTAGCGGGCTTTGATACGCAGTATTTT. The encoded protein is CASSPGLAGFDTQYF.

The rearrangement links TRBV27 to TRBJ2-1, with 14 bases matching TRBD2. This CDR3 is built from 17 residues. Germline CDR1 and CDR2: MNHEY and SMNVEV (reference sequence). V lost 5 bases, J lost 6 bases, and 9 bases stayed unmatched. The DNA of the CDR3 is TGTGCCAGCAGTACTTACTACGGGACTAGCGGGGGCAATGAGCAGTTCTTC. It yields the protein CASSTYYGTSGGNEQFF.

In its sample, this clonotype was seen many times. The rearrangement uses TRBV9 and TRBJ2-3; D is undetermined. CDR3 size: 15 residues. The germline V and J ends were trimmed by 3 bases and 2 bases, with 13 bases remaining between them. Germline lookup yields CDR1 SGDLS and CDR2 YYNGEE. The CDR3 bases are TGTGCCAGCAGCGGTGGGCAGACAAACACAGATACGCAGTATTTT. Translating it yields CASSGGQTNTDTQYF.

Comment on this clonotype: Sequence at one end of the junction differs from germline and may be a read error. V and J are TRBV2 and TRBJ1-5; D is ambiguous. Germline CDR1 SNHLY, CDR2 FYNNEI. This CDR3 has 14 residues. The CDR3: CASSAVPLGQLQHF. The DNA of the CDR3 is TGTGCCAGCAGTGCCGTCCCACTGGGTCAGCTCCAGCATTTT.

This clonotype was found many times. The chain links TRBV9 to TRBJ1-1; no reliable D call. The CDR3 runs to 12 residues. The germline gives CDR1 SGDLS, CDR2 YYNGEE. Trimming removed 4 bases at V and 3 bases at J, with 7 bases between. CDR3 DNA: TGTGCCAGCAGCACCGGTGACACTGAAGCTTTCTTT. It is translated as CASSTGDTEAFF.

This clonotype showed up many times. The genes are TRBV7-2 and TRBJ1-5; 9 positions agree with TRBD1. CDR3 length equals 15 residues. V lost 4 bases, J lost 2 bases, and 3 bases stayed unmatched. In germline, CDR1 is SGHTA, CDR2 FQGNSA. CDR3 residues: CASSSDRGGNQPQHF. CDR3 DNA: TGTGCCAGCAGCTCGGACAGGGGAGGCAATCAGCCCCAGCATTTT.

A remark on this clonotype: In this CDR3 the conserved last residue, phenylalanine or tryptophan, is missing, so a read error is likely. The J gene is TRBJ2-5, the V gene TRBV9; weak D call: TRBD1 (6 bases). The CDR3 is 14 amino acids. The ends were cut back, 4 bases at V and 4 bases at J, with 14 bases in the middle. Germline V gene lookup returns CDR1 SGDLS and CDR2 YYNGEE. CDR3 DNA: TGTGCCAGCAGCCCCTATAGAGGGGGAGAGACCCAGTACCTC. It translates to CASSPYRGGETQYL.

This clonotype was observed many times. V usage is TRBV29-1 and J usage is TRBJ1-1; perhaps TRBD1 as D (6 bases). The CDR3 sequence is 14 residues long. Trimming stripped 6 bases from V and 1 base from J, with 15 bases between. Germline V lookup: CDR1 SQVTM, CDR2 ANQGSEA. DNA of the CDR3: TGCAGCGTATTAGGCAGGGGATCGAACACTGAAGCTTTCTTT. Amino acid sequence: CSVLGRGSNTEAFF.

The gene calls are TRBV7-9 and TRBJ2-1; 9 nucleotides line up with TRBD2. J gave up 7 bases and V 5 bases, and 9 bases lay outside the gene matches. Germline CDR1 and CDR2: SEHNR and FQNEAQ (reference sequence). The CDR3 totals 15 residues. This chain's CDR3 is CASSLGASGENEQFF. The CDR3 nucleotides are TGTGCCAGCAGCCTGGGGGCTAGCGGGGAAAATGAGCAGTTCTTC.

This clonotype was counted at least ten times. This chain links TRBV6-5 with TRBJ2-3; 7 nucleotides match TRBD2. J lost 4 bases, V lost 5 bases, and 6 bases had no gene match. This CDR3 region has 14 residues. CDR1 MNHEY and CDR2 SVGAGI come from the germline V gene. The CDR3 DNA sequence: TGTGCCAGCAGTCGCGGGGGATTCGCAGATACGCAGTATTTT. Protein: CASSRGGFADTQYF.

This clonotype was recorded many times. This chain joins TRBV9 and TRBJ2-3; TRBD2 matches 8 bases. This CDR3 contains 16 residues. Germline trimming cut 0 bases from V and 3 bases from J; bases unmatched to any gene: 6. Germline V lookup: CDR1 SGDLS, CDR2 YYNGEE. The CDR3 coding sequence is TGTGCCAGCAGCGTAGCAGCGGGAGATTTGACAGATACGCAGTATTTT. Protein sequence: CASSVAAGDLTDTQYF.

This clonotype has just one count. A much larger clone differs from this one at a single base, so this may be a read error. This rearrangement joins TRBV29-1 to TRBJ1-1; 7 nucleotides match TRBD1. Germline CDR1 SQVTM, CDR2 ANQGSEA. The CDR3 consists of 11 residues. The CDR3 sequence is CSVMTGSRASF. In nucleotides, the CDR3 is TGCAGCGTTATGACAGGGTCGAGAGCTTCCTTT.

The gene calls are TRBV11-3 and TRBJ2-1; TRBD1 matches at 9 bases. Germline assignment: CDR1 SGHNT and CDR2 YENEEA. CDR3 length equals 13 residues. Trimming cost V 5 bases and J 8 bases; bases outside gene matches: 4. The CDR3 is CASSPRDRDEQFF. The CDR3 region has the DNA TGTGCCAGCAGCCCCCGGGACAGGGATGAGCAGTTCTTC.

The table lists this clonotype with many counts. This chain connects TRBV29-1 to TRBJ2-7; maybe TRBD2 (6 bases). This CDR3 has 13 residues. Germline-derived CDR1 and CDR2 are SQVTM and ANQGSEA. V was shortened by 2 bases and J by 3 bases, with 11 bases between the two germline ends. This CDR3 is CSVETGEDYEQYF. As DNA, the CDR3 is TGCAGCGTTGAAACTGGGGAGGACTACGAGCAGTACTTC.

This clonotype has ten or more counts. V usage is TRBV28 and J usage is TRBJ2-7; D is ambiguous. Germline CDR1 and CDR2: MDHEN and SYDVKM. This CDR3 has 11 residues. V was clipped by 6 bases and J by 5 bases, with 8 bases between them. In DNA form, the CDR3 reads TGTGCCAGCAGCCCTATGAACGAGCAGTACTTC. Translating it yields CASSPMNEQYF.

Ten or more counts support this clonotype. The rearrangement uses TRBV7-9 and TRBJ2-7; 10 nucleotides agree with TRBD2. Germline V gene data show CDR1 as SEHNR and CDR2 as FQNEAQ (reference sequence). The CDR3 is 15 amino acids. The trim removed 3 bases at V and 3 bases at J, leaving 5 bases unmatched. DNA for the CDR3: TGTGCCAGCAGCTTCGGGGCTAGCGGGAGCTACGAGCAGTACTTC. This gives the protein CASSFGASGSYEQYF.

A note on this clonotype: This may arise from a read error, as a much more abundant clone is one base away. The V and J genes are TRBV29-1 and TRBJ1-1; 7 nucleotides agree with TRBD1. Germline loops: CDR1 SQVTM, CDR2 ANQGSEA. This CDR3 is 12 amino acids long. The CDR3 here is CNVYKQGTEAFF. For the CDR3, the DNA is TGCAACGTTTATAAACAGGGGACTGAAGCTTTCTTT. The variable domain in full, completed from reference TRBV29-1 and TRBJ1-1, reads SAVISQKPSRDICQRGTSLTIQCQVDSQVTMMFWYRQQPGQSLTLIATANQGSEATYESGFVIDKFPISRPNLTFSTLTVSNMSPEDSSIYLCNVYKQGTEAFFGQGTRLTVV.

This clonotype was recorded at least ten times. The gene calls are TRBV2 and TRBJ2-7; TRBD1 matches at 10 bases. V lost 1 base and J lost 2; bases outside the gene matches: 5. Germline lookup yields CDR1 SNHLY and CDR2 FYNNEI. This CDR3 region has 16 residues. CDR3 residues: CASSEGDRGRAYEQYF. CDR3 DNA: TGTGCCAGCAGTGAAGGAGACAGGGGGCGCGCCTACGAGCAGTACTTC.

The chain is built from TRBV7-9 and TRBJ2-7; 10 bases are shared with TRBD2. Germline CDR1 and CDR2: SEHNR and FQNEAQ (reference sequence). The CDR3 loop spans 15 amino acids. Unmatched junction bases numbered 6, after V lost 1 base and J lost 6 bases. CDR3 DNA sequence: TGTGCCAGCAGCTTAGATCCTAGCGGGGGACGCGAGCAGTACTTC. This gives the protein CASSLDPSGGREQYF.

This clonotype was recorded many times. This chain links TRBV12-3 or TRBV12-4 with TRBJ1-4; D is uncertain. The CDR3 totals 16 residues. Trimming stripped 3 bases from V and 0 bases from J, with 11 bases between. CDR3: CASSLAGSTTNEKLFF. For the CDR3, the DNA is TGTGCCAGCAGTTTGGCAGGATCGACAACTAATGAAAAACTGTTTTTT.

This clonotype was counted many times. The J gene is TRBJ1-2, the V gene TRBV5-1; 8 bases align to TRBD1. The CDR3 runs to 18 residues. CDR1 SGHRS and CDR2 YFSETQ come from the germline V gene. V gave up 2 bases and J gave up 0 bases; unmatched junction bases: 12. The CDR3 loop is CASSLQDREAAPNYGYTF. CDR3 nucleotides: TGCGCCAGCAGCTTACAGGACAGGGAGGCCGCTCCTAACTATGGCTACACCTTC. Full variable domain (outside the CDR3, taken from reference TRBV5-1 and TRBJ1-2): KAGVTQTPRYLIKTRGQQVTLSCSPISGHRSVSWYQQTPGQGLQFLFEYFSETQRNKGNFPGRFSGRQFSNSRSEMNVSTLELGDSALYLCASSLQDREAAPNYGYTFGSGTRLTVV.

The V gene is TRBV7-9, the J gene TRBJ2-7, with TRBD1 identical over 7 bases. Trimming cost V 1 base and J 2 bases; bases outside gene matches: 8. The germline V gene encodes CDR1 SEHNR and CDR2 FQNEAQ (reference sequence). The CDR3 is made up of 16 amino acids. CDR3 amino acids: CASSLGYGQDPYEQYF. Written as DNA, the CDR3 is TGTGCCAGCAGCTTAGGGTATGGACAGGACCCCTACGAGCAGTACTTC.

V and J are TRBV3-1 and TRBJ2-7; either TRBD1 or TRBD2 may fit D (5 bases each). CDR1 is LGHDT, CDR2 YNNKEL, per germline (reference sequence). V was cut by 4 bases and J by 3 bases, with 16 bases left in between. The CDR3 is 15 residues long. The CDR3 DNA sequence: TGTGCCAGCAGCCCGACGGGACCGGCCTTCTACGAGCAGTACTTC. Protein sequence: CASSPTGPAFYEQYF.

This clonotype was seen only once. One base away lies a much larger clone, so this may be a sequencing read error. Here the CDR3 DNA reads TGTGCCGGCAGCTTTTTAGGGCGCCGCTTGGGGTACGAGCAGTACTTC. It translates to CAGSFLGRRLGYEQYF. The chain carries TRBV11-2 and TRBJ2-7; D call uncertain. This CDR3 has 16 amino acids. Germline V gene lookup returns CDR1 SGHAT and CDR2 FQNNGV.

In its sample, this clonotype was seen many times. The chain links TRBV5-4 to TRBJ2-1; D gene ambiguous. Looked up from germline, CDR1 is SGHNT and CDR2 is YYREEE (reference sequence). The CDR3 is 14 residues long. V lost 3 bases and J 4 bases, leaving 11 bases between the germline ends. The CDR3 loop reads CASSSVASYNEQFF. The CDR3 DNA follows: TGTGCCAGCAGCTCCGTCGCATCTTACAATGAGCAGTTCTTC.